These T cell receptor beta chains were read from a single sample in a study of control samples from healthy donors and cancer patients. The protocol was immunoSEQ multiplex PCR, while the TCRdb copy is restricted to in-frame clones and leaves out a portion. The sample has about 170,000 clones; around 93% are singletons. Sequencing used blood. These receptors were collected from a woman aged 55-75 years in good health. CDR3s include the opening cysteine and the closing phenylalanine or tryptophan. The D gene is left open where the match is weak. Only part of the rows carry a size: once, few, many, or a class if the clone is expanded.

CDR3: CASSPTDTQYF
DNA: TGTGCCAGCAGTCCCACAGATACGCAGTATTTT
size: few
length: 11
V: TRBV12-3/TRBV12-4
D: NA
J: TRBJ2-3

CDR3: CASSWEGGIYGYGYTF
DNA: TGTGCCAGCAGCTGGGAAGGGGGAATTTATGGCTATGGCTACACCTTC
size: NA
length: 16
V: TRBV5-6
D: NA
J: TRBJ1-2

CDR3: CSASSSGGVYNEQFF
DNA: TGCAGTGCTAGTTCTAGCGGGGGGGTTTACAATGAGCAGTTCTTC
size: NA
length: 15
V: TRBV20-1
D: TRBD2
J: TRBJ2-1

CDR3: CASVSVYSNQPQHF
DNA: TGTGCCAGCGTATCAGTATATAGCAATCAGCCCCAGCATTTT
size: few
length: 14
V: TRBV6-6
D: NA
J: TRBJ1-5

CDR3: CASSQDYSENTEAFF
DNA: TGTGCCAGCAGCCAAGATTATTCAGAGAACACTGAAGCTTTCTTT
size: NA
length: 15
V: TRBV3-1/TRBV3-2
D: NA
J: TRBJ1-1

CDR3: CASSWWTGGAPTNEKLFF
DNA: TGTGCCAGCAGCTGGTGGACAGGGGGCGCCCCGACTAATGAAAAACTGTTTTTT
size: NA
length: 18
V: TRBV7-9
D: TRBD1
J: TRBJ1-4

CDR3: CASSPYDGSYEQYF
DNA: TGTGCCAGCTCACCCTACGACGGGTCCTACGAGCAGTACTTC
size: NA
length: 14
V: TRBV18
D: NA
J: TRBJ2-7

CDR3: CARSLAHYGYTF
DNA: TGTGCCAGAAGCTTAGCCCACTATGGCTACACCTTC
size: NA
length: 12
V: TRBV7-5
D: NA
J: TRBJ1-2

CDR3: CASGFSSYGYTF
DNA: TGTGCTAGTGGTTTTTCGAGCTATGGCTACACCTTC
size: NA
length: 12
V: TRBV12-5
D: NA
J: TRBJ1-2

CDR3: CASSPQGRGGSGNTIYF
DNA: TGTGCCAGCTCACCACAGGGGAGAGGAGGCTCTGGAAACACCATATATTTT
size: NA
length: 17
V: TRBV18
D: NA
J: TRBJ1-3

CDR3: CASSLGRQVAGELFF
DNA: TGTGCCAGCAGCTTGGGCAGGCAGGTGGCCGGGGAGCTGTTTTTT
size: few
length: 15
V: TRBV5-4
D: NA
J: TRBJ2-2

CDR3: CASSSLGGDWGQPQHF
DNA: TGTGCCAGTAGTTCACTAGGGGGAGATTGGGGGCAGCCCCAGCATTTT
size: NA
length: 16
V: TRBV19
D: NA
J: TRBJ1-5

CDR3: CASSLGTTNEKLFF
DNA: TGTGCCAGCAGTTTAGGCACAACTAATGAAAAACTGTTTTTT
size: NA
length: 14
V: TRBV28
D: NA
J: TRBJ1-4

CDR3: CSARYGTEIVNYGYTF
DNA: TGCAGCGCACGATACGGGACAGAAATAGTGAACTATGGCTACACCTTC
size: NA
length: 16
V: TRBV29-1
D: TRBD1
J: TRBJ1-2

CDR3: CASSHPTGVTAFF
DNA: TGTGCCAGCAGCCACCCGACAGGTGTAACAGCTTTCTTT
size: NA
length: 13
V: TRBV7-2
D: NA
J: TRBJ1-1

CDR3: CATQRSSYNSPLHF
DNA: TGTGCCACCCAGCGAAGCTCCTATAATTCACCCCTCCACTTT
size: NA
length: 14
V: TRBV10-3
D: NA
J: TRBJ1-6

CDR3: CASSLMQGANEQFF
DNA: TGTGCCAGCAGCTTAATGCAGGGGGCGAATGAGCAGTTCTTC
size: NA
length: 14
V: TRBV7-9
D: TRBD1
J: TRBJ2-1

CDR3: CASRGGQGRIYEKLFF
DNA: TGTGCCAGCAGGGGAGGACAGGGTCGAATTTACGAAAAACTGTTTTTT
size: NA
length: 16
V: TRBV28
D: TRBD1
J: TRBJ1-4

CDR3: CASSPDRERAGELFF
DNA: TGTGCTAGCAGCCCCGACAGGGAGAGGGCCGGGGAGCTGTTTTTT
size: few
length: 15
V: TRBV7-7
D: TRBD1
J: TRBJ2-2

CDR3: CASKTRQVPNYGYTF
DNA: TGTGCCAGTAAGACAAGACAGGTGCCTAACTATGGCTACACCTTC
size: NA
length: 15
V: TRBV19
D: NA
J: TRBJ1-2

CDR3: CASSMVRSGEQYF
DNA: TGTGCCAGTAGTATGGTCAGGAGTGGCGAGCAGTACTTC
size: NA
length: 13
V: TRBV19
D: NA
J: TRBJ2-7

CDR3: CAWSVLGEFNEKLFF
DNA: TGTGCCTGGAGTGTACTAGGGGAGTTCAATGAAAAACTGTTTTTT
size: NA
length: 15
V: TRBV30
D: NA
J: TRBJ1-4

CDR3: CASSSRAGGPLNEQFF
DNA: TGTGCCAGCAGTTCGAGGGCGGGGGGGCCCTTGAATGAGCAGTTCTTC
size: once
length: 16
V: TRBV7-3
D: TRBD2
J: TRBJ2-1

CDR3: CASSLGAHTDTQYF
DNA: TGCGCCAGCAGCTTGGGGGCACACACAGATACGCAGTATTTT
size: NA
length: 14
V: TRBV5-1
D: NA
J: TRBJ2-3

CDR3: CASSLYADTQYF
DNA: TGTGCCAGCAGCTTATATGCAGATACGCAGTATTTT
size: NA
length: 12
V: TRBV7-2
D: NA
J: TRBJ2-3

CDR3: CASSSGQRNTEAFF
DNA: TGCGCCAGCAGCTCAGGACAGAGGAACACTGAAGCTTTCTTT
size: NA
length: 14
V: TRBV5-1
D: NA
J: TRBJ1-1

CDR3: CASSKGGLGQAYNEQFF
DNA: TGTGCCAGCAGCAAAGGGGGGCTGGGACAGGCTTACAATGAGCAGTTCTTC
size: NA
length: 17
V: TRBV21-1
D: NA
J: TRBJ2-1

CDR3: CASSYPYGRSNTGELFF
DNA: TGTGCCAGCAGTTACCCATATGGGCGGTCGAACACCGGGGAGCTGTTTTTT
size: few
length: 17
V: TRBV6-2/TRBV6-3
D: NA
J: TRBJ2-2

CDR3: CASSRERGSWTEAFF
DNA: TGTGCCAGCAGCAGGGAAAGGGGGAGTTGGACTGAAGCTTTCTTT
size: NA
length: 15
V: TRBV6-5
D: NA
J: TRBJ1-1

CDR3: CASSLGQNTEAFF
DNA: TGTGCCAGCAGTTTGGGACAAAACACTGAAGCTTTCTTT
size: NA
length: 13
V: TRBV12-3/TRBV12-4
D: NA
J: TRBJ1-1

CDR3: CASSNRGATEAFF
DNA: TGCGCCAGCAGCAACAGGGGGGCCACTGAAGCTTTCTTT
size: once
length: 13
V: TRBV4-3
D: TRBD1
J: TRBJ1-1

CDR3: CASSPETHRSEKLFF
DNA: TGTGCCAGCAGCCCCGAGACACATCGGAGTGAAAAACTGTTTTTT
size: NA
length: 15
V: TRBV7-9
D: NA
J: TRBJ1-4

CDR3: CASSSGESLNTGELFF
DNA: TGTGCCAGCAGCTCCGGGGAATCCTTGAACACCGGGGAGCTGTTTTTT
size: once
length: 16
V: TRBV7-6
D: NA
J: TRBJ2-2

CDR3: CASSLVEGQRRGNTEAFF
DNA: TGTGCCAGCAGTTTGGTGGAGGGACAGAGAAGAGGGAACACTGAAGCTTTCTTT
size: once
length: 18
V: TRBV6-2/TRBV6-3
D: TRBD1
J: TRBJ1-1

CDR3: CASSLYSHEQYF
DNA: TGTGCCAGCAGCTTATACTCCCACGAGCAGTACTTC
size: NA
length: 12
V: TRBV7-2
D: NA
J: TRBJ2-7

CDR3: CASSEPTGELFF
DNA: TGTGCCAGCAGTGAGCCCACCGGGGAGCTGTTTTTT
size: NA
length: 12
V: TRBV6-1
D: NA
J: TRBJ2-2

CDR3: CASSLGAGTGHEQYF
DNA: TGCGCCAGCAGCTTGGGGGCAGGGACAGGCCACGAGCAGTACTTC
size: NA
length: 15
V: TRBV5-1
D: TRBD1
J: TRBJ2-7

CDR3: CASSVQETQYF
DNA: TGTGCCAGCAGTGTCCAAGAGACCCAGTACTTC
size: NA
length: 11
V: TRBV2
D: NA
J: TRBJ2-5

CDR3: CSVGGTDGGNTEAFF
DNA: TGCAGCGTCGGAGGCACCGACGGAGGGAACACTGAAGCTTTCTTT
size: few
length: 15
V: TRBV29-1
D: NA
J: TRBJ1-1

CDR3: CASRAGGMPGNTIYF
DNA: TGTGCCAGCAGGGCCGGGGGGATGCCCGGAAACACCATATATTTT
size: NA
length: 15
V: TRBV28
D: NA
J: TRBJ1-3

CDR3: CASSFLAGSTYEQYF
DNA: TGCGCCAGCAGCTTCCTAGCGGGGTCAACCTACGAGCAGTACTTC
size: once
length: 15
V: TRBV5-1
D: TRBD2
J: TRBJ2-7

CDR3: CASSFGTHTGELFF
DNA: TGTGCCAGCAGTTTTGGCACCCACACCGGGGAGCTGTTTTTT
size: NA
length: 14
V: TRBV6-5
D: NA
J: TRBJ2-2

CDR3: CASSKRGFTSGGAGGDTQYF
DNA: TGTGCCAGCAGCAAAAGAGGGTTTACTAGCGGGGGGGCCGGTGGAGATACGCAGTATTTT
size: NA
length: 20
V: TRBV7-9
D: TRBD2
J: TRBJ2-3

CDR3: CASGLATGQGGSEQYF
DNA: TGTGCTAGTGGTTTAGCCACCGGACAGGGTGGATCCGAGCAGTACTTC
size: NA
length: 16
V: TRBV12-5
D: TRBD1
J: TRBJ2-7

CDR3: CASSQEREGANQPQHF
DNA: TGTGCCAGCAGCCAAGAGAGGGAGGGGGCCAATCAGCCCCAGCATTTT
size: NA
length: 16
V: TRBV3-1/TRBV3-2
D: TRBD1
J: TRBJ1-5

CDR3: CASNQVGGGGDTQYF
DNA: TGTGCCAGCAACCAGGTGGGGGGCGGCGGAGATACGCAGTATTTT
size: NA
length: 15
V: TRBV2
D: NA
J: TRBJ2-3